This T cell receptor (beta chain) was obtained from a study of PD-1 blockade in classical Hodgkin lymphoma. Study-wide background: Nivolumab was given intravenously to patients at 3 mg/kg every 2 weeks.

V lost 2 bases to trimming and J lost 6 bases, with 2 bases between them. The CDR3 consists of 11 residues. Germline-derived CDR1 and CDR2 are LNHDA and SQIVND (reference sequence). After autologous stem cell transplantation all patients relapsed, and prior brentuximab vedotin exposure differed between cohorts. The study recorded best responses of complete response, partial response or progressive disease. This clone has just a few counts. TCRdb's table, derived via immunoSEQ multiplex PCR, lists solely in-frame clones and lacks some. This sample has about 25,000 clones; approximately 80% occur once, and the top ten carry 6.5% to 7%.

This receptor was identified in a human donor with classical Hodgkin lymphoma. The material was peripheral blood mononuclear cells (PBMCs), obtained at baseline. V usage is TRBV19 and J usage is TRBJ2-1; the D is unclear. The CDR3 region is CASSISNEQFF. The DNA for the CDR3 is TGTGCCAGTAGTATAAGCAATGAGCAGTTCTTC.